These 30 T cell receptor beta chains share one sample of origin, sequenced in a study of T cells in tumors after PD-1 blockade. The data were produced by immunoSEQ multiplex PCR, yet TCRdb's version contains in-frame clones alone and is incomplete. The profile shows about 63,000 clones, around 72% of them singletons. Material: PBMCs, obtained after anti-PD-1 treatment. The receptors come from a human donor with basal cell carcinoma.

The DNA for the CDR3 is TGTGCCAGCAACCGGGACAGGGGAAAGGGTGAGCAGTTCTTC. It codes for CASNRDRGKGEQFF. The chain carries TRBV5-6 and TRBJ2-1; 10 bases fit TRBD1. Germline CDR1 is SGHDT and CDR2 is YYEEEE. The CDR3 contains 14 residues. V dropped 6 bases and J dropped 9; count of bases not matched to a gene: 9.

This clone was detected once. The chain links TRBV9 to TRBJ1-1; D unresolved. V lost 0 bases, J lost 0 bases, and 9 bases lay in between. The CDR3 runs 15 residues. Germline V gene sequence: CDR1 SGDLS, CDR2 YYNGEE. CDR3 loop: CASSVVSGVNTEAFF. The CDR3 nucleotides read TGTGCCAGCAGCGTAGTATCAGGCGTGAACACTGAAGCTTTCTTT.

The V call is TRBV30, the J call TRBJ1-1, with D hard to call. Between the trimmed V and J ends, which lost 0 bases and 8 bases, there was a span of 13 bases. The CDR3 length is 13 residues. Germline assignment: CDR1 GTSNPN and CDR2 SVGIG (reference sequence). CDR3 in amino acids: CAWSVRVGREAFF. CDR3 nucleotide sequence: TGTGCCTGGAGTGTACGAGTAGGGCGGGAAGCTTTCTTT.

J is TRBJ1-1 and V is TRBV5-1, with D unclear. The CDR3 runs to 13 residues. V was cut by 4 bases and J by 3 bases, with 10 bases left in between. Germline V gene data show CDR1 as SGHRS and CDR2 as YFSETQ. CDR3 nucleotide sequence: TGCGCCAGCAGCACCTTGGTGGACACTGAAGCTTTCTTT. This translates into CASSTLVDTEAFF.

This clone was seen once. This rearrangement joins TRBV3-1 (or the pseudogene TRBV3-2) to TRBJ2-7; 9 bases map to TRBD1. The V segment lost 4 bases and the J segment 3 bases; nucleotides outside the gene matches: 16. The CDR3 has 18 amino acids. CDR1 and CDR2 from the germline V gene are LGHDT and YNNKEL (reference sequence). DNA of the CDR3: TGTGCCAGCAGCCCCGGACCCTATACAGGGGGCAAATTCTACGAGCAGTACTTC. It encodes CASSPGPYTGGKFYEQYF.

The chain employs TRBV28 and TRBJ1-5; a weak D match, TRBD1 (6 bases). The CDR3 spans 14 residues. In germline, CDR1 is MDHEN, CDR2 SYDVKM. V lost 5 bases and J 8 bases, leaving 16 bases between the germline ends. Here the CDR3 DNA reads TGTGCCAGCAGTCTCCCAGGGGAAAGTAAGCCCCAGCATTTT. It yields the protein CASSLPGESKPQHF.

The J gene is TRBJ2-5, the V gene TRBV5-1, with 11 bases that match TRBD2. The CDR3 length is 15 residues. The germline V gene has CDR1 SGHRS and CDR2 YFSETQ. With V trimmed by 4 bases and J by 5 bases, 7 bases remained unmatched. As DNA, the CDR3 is TGCGCCAGCAGCGGTAGCGGGGGGGCCTTGGAGACCCAGTACTTC. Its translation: CASSGSGGALETQYF.

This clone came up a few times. The CDR3 sequence is CASSQGTGDTDTQYF. The CDR3 DNA reads TGTGCCAGCAGCCAAGGGACAGGGGACACAGATACGCAGTATTTT. The V call is TRBV4-2, the J call TRBJ2-3; 9 bases match TRBD1. The CDR3 extends over 15 amino acids. Germline CDR1 LGHNA, CDR2 YNFKEQ. Trimming cost V 1 base and J 2 bases; bases outside gene matches: 1.

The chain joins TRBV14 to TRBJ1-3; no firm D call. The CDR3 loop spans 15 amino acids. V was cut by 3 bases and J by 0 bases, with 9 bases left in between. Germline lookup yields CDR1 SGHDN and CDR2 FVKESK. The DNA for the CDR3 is TGTGCCAGCAGCCACAGGACCTCCTCTGGAAACACCATATATTTT. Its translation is CASSHRTSSGNTIYF.

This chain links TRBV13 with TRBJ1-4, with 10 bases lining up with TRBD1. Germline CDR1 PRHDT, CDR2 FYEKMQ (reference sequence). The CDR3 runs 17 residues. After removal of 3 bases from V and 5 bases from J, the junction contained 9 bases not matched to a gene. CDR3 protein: CASSFRRDRGVNEKLFF. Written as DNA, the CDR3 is TGTGCCAGCAGCTTCCGACGGGACAGGGGTGTCAATGAAAAACTGTTTTTT.

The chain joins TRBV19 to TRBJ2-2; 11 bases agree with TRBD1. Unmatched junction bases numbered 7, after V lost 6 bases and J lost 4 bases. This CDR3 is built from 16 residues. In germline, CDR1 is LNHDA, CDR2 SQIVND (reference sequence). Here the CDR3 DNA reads TGTGCCAGTAGCCGTGGACAGGGGGCAGGCACCGGGGAGCTGTTTTTT. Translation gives CASSRGQGAGTGELFF.

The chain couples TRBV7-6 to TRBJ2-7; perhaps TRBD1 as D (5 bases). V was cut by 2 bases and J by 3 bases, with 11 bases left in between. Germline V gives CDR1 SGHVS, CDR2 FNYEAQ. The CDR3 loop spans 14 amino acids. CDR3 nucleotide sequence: TGTGCCAGCAGCTTACAGGGCCGGAGCTACGAGCAGTACTTC. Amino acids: CASSLQGRSYEQYF.

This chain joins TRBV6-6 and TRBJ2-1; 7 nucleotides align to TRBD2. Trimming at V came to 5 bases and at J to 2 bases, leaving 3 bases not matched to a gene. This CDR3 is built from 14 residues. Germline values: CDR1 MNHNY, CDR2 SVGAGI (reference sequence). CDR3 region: CASSTSDTYNEQFF. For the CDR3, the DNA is TGTGCCAGCAGTACTAGCGACACCTACAATGAGCAGTTCTTC.

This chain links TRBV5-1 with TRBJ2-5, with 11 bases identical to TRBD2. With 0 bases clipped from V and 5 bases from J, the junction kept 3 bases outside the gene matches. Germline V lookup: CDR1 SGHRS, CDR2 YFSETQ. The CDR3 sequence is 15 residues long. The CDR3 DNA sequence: TGCGCCAGCAGCTTGGGTAGCGGGGGGGCGGAGACCCAGTACTTC. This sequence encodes CASSLGSGGAETQYF.

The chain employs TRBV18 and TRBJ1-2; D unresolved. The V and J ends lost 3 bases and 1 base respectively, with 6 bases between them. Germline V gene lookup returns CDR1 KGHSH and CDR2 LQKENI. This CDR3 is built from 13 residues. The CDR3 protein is CASSPEVNYGYTF. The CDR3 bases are TGTGCCAGCTCACCGGAGGTTAACTATGGCTACACCTTC.

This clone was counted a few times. CDR3 in DNA: TGTGCCAGCTCACCAGGGAAGGACGGAAACACCATATATTTT. It codes for CASSPGKDGNTIYF. The J gene is TRBJ1-3, the V gene TRBV18; no firm D call. CDR3 length equals 14 residues. With 2 bases removed from V and 4 bases from J, the gap between germline ends came to 9 bases. Looked up from germline, CDR1 is KGHSH and CDR2 is LQKENI.

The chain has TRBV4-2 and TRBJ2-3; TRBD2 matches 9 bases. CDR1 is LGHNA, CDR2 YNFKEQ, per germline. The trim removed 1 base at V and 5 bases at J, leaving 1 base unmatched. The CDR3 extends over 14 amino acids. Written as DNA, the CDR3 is TGTGCCAGCAGCCAAGGGACTAGCGAAGATACGCAGTATTTT. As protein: CASSQGTSEDTQYF.

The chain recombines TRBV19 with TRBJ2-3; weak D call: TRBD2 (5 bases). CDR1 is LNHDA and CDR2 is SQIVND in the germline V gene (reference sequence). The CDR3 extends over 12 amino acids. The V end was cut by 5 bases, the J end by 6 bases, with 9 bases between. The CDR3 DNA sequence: TGTGCCAGTAGTGGGCGAGGGGATACGCAGTATTTT. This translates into CASSGRGDTQYF.

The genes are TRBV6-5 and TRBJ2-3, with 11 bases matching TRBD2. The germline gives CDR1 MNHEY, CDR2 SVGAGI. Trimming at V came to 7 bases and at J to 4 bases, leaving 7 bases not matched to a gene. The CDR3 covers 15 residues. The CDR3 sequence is CASTGVAGGSDTQYF. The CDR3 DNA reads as TGTGCCAGCACCGGAGTAGCGGGGGGGTCAGATACGCAGTATTTT.

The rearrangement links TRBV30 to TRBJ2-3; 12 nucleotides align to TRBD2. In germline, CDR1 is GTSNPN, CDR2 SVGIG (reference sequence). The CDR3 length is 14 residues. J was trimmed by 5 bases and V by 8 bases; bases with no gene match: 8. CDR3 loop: CAGRLAGGLDTQYF. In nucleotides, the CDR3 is TGTGCCGGACGGCTAGCGGGGGGGTTAGATACGCAGTATTTT.

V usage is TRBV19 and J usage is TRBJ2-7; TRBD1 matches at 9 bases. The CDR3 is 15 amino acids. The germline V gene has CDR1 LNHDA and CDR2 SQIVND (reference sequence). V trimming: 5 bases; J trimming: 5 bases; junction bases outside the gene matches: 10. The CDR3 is CASSLRTGVSNEQYF. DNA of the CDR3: TGTGCCAGTAGTCTCCGGACAGGGGTGTCCAACGAGCAGTACTTC.

CDR3 in DNA: TGTGCCAGCACCGGGCGGGGCCCAGATACGCAGTATTTT. Translating it yields CASTGRGPDTQYF. The chain carries TRBV28 and TRBJ2-3; a weak D match, TRBD2 (6 bases). This CDR3 is built from 13 residues. CDR1 is MDHEN, CDR2 SYDVKM, per germline. V was cut by 7 bases and J by 4 bases, with 12 bases left in between.

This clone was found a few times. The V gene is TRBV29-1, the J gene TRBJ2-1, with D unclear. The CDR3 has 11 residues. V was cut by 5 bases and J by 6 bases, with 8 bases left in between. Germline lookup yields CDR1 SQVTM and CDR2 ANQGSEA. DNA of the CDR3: TGCAGCGTTCGGGCCGCCAATGAGCAGTTCTTC. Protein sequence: CSVRAANEQFF.

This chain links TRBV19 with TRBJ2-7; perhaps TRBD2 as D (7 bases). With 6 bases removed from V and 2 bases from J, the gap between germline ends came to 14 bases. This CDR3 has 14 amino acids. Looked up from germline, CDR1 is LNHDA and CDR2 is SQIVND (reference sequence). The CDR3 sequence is CASSLWGGTYEQYF. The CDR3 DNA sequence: TGTGCCAGTAGCCTTTGGGGGGGCACCTACGAGCAGTACTTC. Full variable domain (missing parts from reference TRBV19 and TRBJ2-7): DGGITQSPKYLFRKEGQNVTLSCEQNLNHDAMYWYRQDPGQGLRLIYYSQIVNDFQKGDIAEGYSVSREKKESFPLTVTSAQKNPTAFYLCASSLWGGTYEQYFGPGTRLTVT.

The CDR3 nucleotides read TGTGCCAGCAGTCCCCGGGACAGGGGAAATGGAAACACCATATATTTT. It translates to CASSPRDRGNGNTIYF. This chain connects TRBV27 to TRBJ1-3; 10 bases line up with TRBD1. V shed 5 bases and J 3 bases; nucleotides not matched to a gene: 7. This CDR3 has 16 amino acids. Germline V gene lookup returns CDR1 MNHEY and CDR2 SMNVEV (reference sequence).

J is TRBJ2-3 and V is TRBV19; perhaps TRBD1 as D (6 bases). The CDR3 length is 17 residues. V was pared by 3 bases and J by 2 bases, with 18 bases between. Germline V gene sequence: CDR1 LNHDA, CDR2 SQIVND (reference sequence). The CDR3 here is CASSINSVDRYTDTQYF. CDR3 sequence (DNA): TGTGCCAGTAGTATTAATTCGGTGGACAGATACACAGATACGCAGTATTTT.

The CDR3 DNA reads TGTGCCTGGAGCGGGACAGGGCTCTCTGGGGCCAACGTCCTGACTTTC. Amino acid sequence: CAWSGTGLSGANVLTF. V gene TRBV30 combines with J gene TRBJ2-6; TRBD1 matches 9 bases. The CDR3 runs 16 residues. CDR1 and CDR2 from the germline V gene are GTSNPN and SVGIG (reference sequence). V was pared by 3 bases and J by 0 bases, with 3 bases of the junction left unmatched.

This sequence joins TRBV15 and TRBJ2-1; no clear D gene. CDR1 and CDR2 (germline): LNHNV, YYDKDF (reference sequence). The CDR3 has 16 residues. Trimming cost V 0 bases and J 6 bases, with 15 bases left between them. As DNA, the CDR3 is TGTGCCACCAGCAGAGATAGGGCGGCAGCCGCCAATGAGCAGTTCTTC. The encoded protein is CATSRDRAAAANEQFF.

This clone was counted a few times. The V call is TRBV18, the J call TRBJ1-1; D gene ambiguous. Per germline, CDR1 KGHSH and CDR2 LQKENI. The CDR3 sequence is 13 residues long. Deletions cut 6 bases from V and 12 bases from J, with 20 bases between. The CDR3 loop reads CASSLPGVGSSFF. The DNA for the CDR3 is TGTGCCAGCTCCCTCCCCGGGGTGGGGAGCTCTTTCTTT.

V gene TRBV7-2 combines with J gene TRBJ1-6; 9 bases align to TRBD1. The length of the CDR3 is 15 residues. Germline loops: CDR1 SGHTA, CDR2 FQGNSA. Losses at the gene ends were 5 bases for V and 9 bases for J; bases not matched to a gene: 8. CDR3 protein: CASSPGQGRVSPLHF. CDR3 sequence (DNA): TGTGCCAGCAGCCCTGGACAGGGGAGGGTTTCACCCCTCCACTTT.